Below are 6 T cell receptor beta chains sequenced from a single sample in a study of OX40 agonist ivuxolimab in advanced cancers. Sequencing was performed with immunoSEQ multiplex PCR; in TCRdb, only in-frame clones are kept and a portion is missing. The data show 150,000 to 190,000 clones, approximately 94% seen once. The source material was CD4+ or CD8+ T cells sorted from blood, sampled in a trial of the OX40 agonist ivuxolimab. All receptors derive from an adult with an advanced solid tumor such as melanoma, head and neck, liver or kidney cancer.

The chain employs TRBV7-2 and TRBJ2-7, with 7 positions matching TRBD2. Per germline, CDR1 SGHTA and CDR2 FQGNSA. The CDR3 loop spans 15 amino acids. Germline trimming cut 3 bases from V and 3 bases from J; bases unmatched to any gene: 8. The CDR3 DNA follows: TGTGCCAGCAGCTTGTTCTTTGCGGGGGTCTACGAGCAGTACTTC. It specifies CASSLFFAGVYEQYF.

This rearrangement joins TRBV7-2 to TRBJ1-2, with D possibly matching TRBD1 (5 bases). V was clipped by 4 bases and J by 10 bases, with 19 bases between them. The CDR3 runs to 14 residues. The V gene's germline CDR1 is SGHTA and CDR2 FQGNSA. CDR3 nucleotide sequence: TGTGCCAGCAGCTCCAGGGTGAAGGGGCCAAACTACACCTTC. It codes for CASSSRVKGPNYTF.

CDR3 DNA sequence: TGCGCCAGCAGCCAAGAAGTGACTAGCAATGAGCAGTTCTTC. Translated, it gives CASSQEVTSNEQFF. The gene calls are TRBV4-1 and TRBJ2-1, with D perhaps TRBD2 (6 bases). The ends were cut back, 0 bases at V and 6 bases at J, with 9 bases in the middle. This CDR3 spans 14 amino acids. The germline V gene has CDR1 MGHRA and CDR2 YSYEKL.

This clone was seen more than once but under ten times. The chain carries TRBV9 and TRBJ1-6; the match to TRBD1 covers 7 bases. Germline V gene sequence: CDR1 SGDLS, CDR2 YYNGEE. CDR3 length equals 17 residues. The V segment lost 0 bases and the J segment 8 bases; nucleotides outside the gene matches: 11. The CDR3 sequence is CASSVGGGPSVDSPLHF. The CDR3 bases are TGTGCCAGCAGCGTAGGAGGGGGCCCGTCTGTGGATTCACCCCTCCACTTT.

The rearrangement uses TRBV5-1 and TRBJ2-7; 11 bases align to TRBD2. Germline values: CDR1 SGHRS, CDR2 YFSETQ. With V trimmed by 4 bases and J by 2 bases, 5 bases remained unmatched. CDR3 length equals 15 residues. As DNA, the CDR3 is TGCGCCAGCAGCCTCGGGACTAGCGGACCCTACGAGCAGTACTTC. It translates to CASSLGTSGPYEQYF.

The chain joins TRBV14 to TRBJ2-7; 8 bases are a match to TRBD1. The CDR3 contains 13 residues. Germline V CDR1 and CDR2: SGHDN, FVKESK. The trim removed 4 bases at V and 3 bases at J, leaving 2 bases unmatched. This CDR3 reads CASSLGQGYEQYF. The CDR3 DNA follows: TGTGCCAGCAGCCTCGGACAGGGCTACGAGCAGTACTTC.